The source of this TCR beta chain is a study of cytomegalovirus exposure and HLA in healthy donors. Study-wide findings and caveats: Further analysis, carried out later, found HLA-associated TCR beta chains more clonally expanded than equally common other chains. Cytomegalovirus association was assigned to under 200 TCR beta chains.

Notes on this clone: Its antigen remains unknown.

Primers: 60 Vbeta forward and 13 Jbeta reverse. How the authors handled the data: Around 80 million unique TCR beta chains, roughly 11 million of them shared, were counted by a later analysis. Using immunoSEQ multiplex PCR, the repertoire was profiled, and TCRdb retains in-frame clones only, with some absent. That table supplies the V and J calls and clone size; D and trimming were determined from the DNA. The table includes roughly 180,000 clones, 75% to 85% detected once. These donors counted as nominally healthy when sampled, but unrecorded immune exposures were likely. The ends lost 1 base at V and 5 bases at J; junction bases unmatched: 6. Germline V gene lookup returns CDR1 SEHNR and CDR2 FQNEAQ (reference sequence). The CDR3 runs to 16 residues.

This clonotype originated in a female donor in good health and CMV-seronegative. The rearrangement joins TRBV7-9 to TRBJ2-3, with TRBD1 matching over 10 bases. The sample was PBMCs. CDR3 bases: TGTGCCAGCAGCTTAGACCGACAGGGGGCCCGAGATACGCAGTATTTT. This sequence encodes CASSLDRQGARDTQYF.